Following are 28 T cell receptor beta chains from one sample sequenced in a study of vaccination and CD4 T cells after COVID-19. These receptors have no known antigen. With the Oncomine TCR Beta short-read assay, DNA from cultured CD4+ T cells was sequenced. Via MiXCR, TCRdb re-called the PCR reads, giving one row per CDR3 protein. The sample has about 21,000 distinct CDR3 sequences; 60% to 75% are singletons. Treatment described: roughly 11-day PBMC culture with coronavirus spike peptide pools or control peptides (ViraFEST assay). Input material: CD4+ T cells from blood, cultured in vitro. These TCRs come from a human donor who had recovered from COVID-19.

This clonotype has just one count. V gene TRBV7-2 combines with J gene TRBJ1-5; TRBD1 matches at 11 bases. The CDR3 length is 15 residues. The ends lost 2 bases at V and 7 bases at J; junction bases unmatched: 4. Germline V gene sequence: CDR1 SGHTA, CDR2 FQGNSA. The CDR3 protein is CASSLYGTGGQPQHF. CDR3 in DNA: TGTGCCAGCAGCTTATACGGGACAGGGGGACAGCCCCAGCATTTT.

The chain couples TRBV5-4 to TRBJ2-7, with TRBD2 matching 8 bases. CDR3 length: 16 amino acids. Germline V CDR1 and CDR2: SGHNT, YYREEE (reference sequence). The J segment lost 3 bases and the V segment lost 0 bases, leaving 8 bases of the junction unmatched. CDR3 DNA sequence: TGTGCCAGCAGCTTGGGTACCGGACTAGCCATCTACGAGCAGTACTTC. This encodes CASSLGTGLAIYEQYF.

This clonotype occurred a few times. CDR3 region: CSARSSAGHQPQHF. The CDR3 coding sequence is TGCAGTGCTAGATCATCGGCAGGGCATCAGCCCCAGCATTTT. The rearrangement links TRBV20-1 to TRBJ1-5, with TRBD1 as a possible D gene (5 bases). With 2 bases removed from V and 5 bases from J, the gap between germline ends came to 13 bases. CDR3 length: 14 amino acids. Germline CDR1 reads DFQATT; CDR2 reads SNEGSKA (reference sequence).

V gene TRBV28 combines with J gene TRBJ2-3; the match to TRBD2 covers 7 bases. Germline V CDR1 and CDR2: MDHEN, SYDVKM. The junction had 12 bases not matched to a gene; V was cut back by 6 bases and J by 3 bases. The CDR3 spans 16 residues. Here the CDR3 reads CASRGGGPMGTDTQYF. CDR3 nucleotides: TGTGCCAGCAGGGGCGGGGGACCGATGGGGACAGATACGCAGTATTTT. Looking up the rest from reference TRBV28 and TRBJ2-3 gives the full variable domain: DVKVTQSSRYLVKRTGEKVFLECVQDMDHENMFWYRQDPGLGLRLIYFSYDVKMKEKGDIPEGYSVSREKKERFSLILESASTNQTSMYLCASRGGGPMGTDTQYFGPGTRLTVL.

This clonotype has a handful of counts. The V gene is TRBV20-1, the J gene TRBJ1-4; 9 nucleotides line up with TRBD1. The trim removed 5 bases at V and 8 bases at J, leaving 3 bases unmatched. The CDR3 runs to 12 residues. Germline values: CDR1 DFQATT, CDR2 SNEGSKA (reference sequence). The CDR3: CSAGTGREKLFF. In nucleotides, the CDR3 is TGCAGTGCTGGGACAGGGAGAGAAAAACTGTTTTTT.

The chain uses TRBV6-5 and TRBJ2-2; D remains unclear. The CDR3 loop spans 13 amino acids. Deletions cut 1 base from V and 6 bases from J, with 6 bases between. Germline V gene sequence: CDR1 MNHEY, CDR2 SVGAGI. The CDR3 is CASSYFLPGELFF. The CDR3 DNA is TGTGCCAGCAGTTACTTTCTACCCGGGGAGCTGTTTTTT.

V is TRBV7-2 and J is TRBJ1-5; 9 nucleotides agree with TRBD1. Germline CDR1 and CDR2: SGHTA and FQGNSA. This CDR3 is built from 20 residues. V lost 6 bases and J lost 1; bases outside the gene matches: 19. The CDR3 DNA is TGTGCCAGCAGTTTTAAAACGGACAGGGGCGGTAGAGGGAGCAATCAGCCCCAGCATTTT. It is translated as CASSFKTDRGGRGSNQPQHF.

This chain connects TRBV28 to TRBJ2-1, with TRBD2 identical over 9 bases. With 5 bases clipped from V and 5 bases from J, the junction kept 4 bases outside the gene matches. In germline, CDR1 is MDHEN, CDR2 SYDVKM. This CDR3 region has 14 residues. The CDR3 coding sequence is TGTGCCAGCAGTCGCGGGAGGGGAAACAATGAGCAGTTCTTC. Protein: CASSRGRGNNEQFF.

V gene TRBV24-1 combines with J gene TRBJ2-5; 10 bases are a match to TRBD1. Losses at the gene ends were 9 bases for V and 5 bases for J; bases not matched to a gene: 17. The CDR3 has 17 amino acids. Germline assignment: CDR1 KGHDR and CDR2 SFDVKD. CDR3 in amino acids: CATAAGQGTGVLETQYF. The CDR3 region has the DNA TGTGCCACCGCAGCCGGCCAAGGGACAGGGGTTTTGGAGACCCAGTACTTC.

The J gene is TRBJ1-2, the V gene TRBV4-3; perhaps TRBD1 as D (6 bases). Germline values: CDR1 LGHNA, CDR2 YSLEER. V lost 6 bases, J lost 4 bases, and 12 bases lay in between. CDR3 length: 13 residues. This CDR3 reads CASSRTAGYGYTF. The DNA of the CDR3 is TGCGCCAGCAGTAGGACAGCAGGCTATGGCTACACCTTC.

The chain joins TRBV28 to TRBJ2-7; perhaps TRBD1 as D (6 bases). V was shortened by 6 bases and J by 3 bases, with 24 bases between the two germline ends. The CDR3 has 17 amino acids. CDR1 and CDR2 from the germline V gene are MDHEN and SYDVKM. CDR3 nucleotide sequence: TGTGCCAGCAGCCCAACACCGTACGGGACATATATCTACGAGCAGTACTTC. Encoded protein: CASSPTPYGTYIYEQYF.

The genes are TRBV24-1 and TRBJ1-5; no firm D call. The CDR3 has 14 amino acids. Trimming pared 9 bases from V and 0 bases from J, leaving 11 bases between. Germline V gives CDR1 KGHDR, CDR2 SFDVKD. This chain's CDR3 is CATEGGYSNQPQHF. The CDR3 coding sequence is TGTGCCACCGAAGGCGGATATAGCAATCAGCCCCAGCATTTT.

The V gene is TRBV2, the J gene TRBJ1-1, with 7 positions matching TRBD1. CDR1 SNHLY and CDR2 FYNNEI come from the germline V gene. The CDR3 contains 14 residues. V was pared by 4 bases and J by 0 bases, with 2 bases of the junction left unmatched. The CDR3 DNA is TGTGCCAGCAGTGGGGACAGAGTGAACACTGAAGCTTTCTTT. Its protein is CASSGDRVNTEAFF.

The chain links TRBV5-1 to TRBJ2-2; weak D call: TRBD2 (5 bases). The germline gives CDR1 SGHRS, CDR2 YFSETQ. Trimming cost V 4 bases and J 4 bases, with 14 bases left between them. The CDR3 is 15 residues long. The CDR3: CASSPFEAGTGELFF. The CDR3 DNA sequence: TGCGCCAGCAGCCCGTTCGAGGCGGGCACCGGGGAGCTGTTTTTT.

The count of this clonotype is one. The CDR3 is CASNWDRSHDSPLHF. The DNA of the CDR3 is TGTGCCAGCAATTGGGACAGGAGCCACGATTCACCCCTCCACTTT. The chain joins TRBV2 to TRBJ1-6, with 8 bases matching TRBD1. Germline lookup yields CDR1 SNHLY and CDR2 FYNNEI. This CDR3 is 15 amino acids long. Losses at the gene ends were 7 bases for V and 8 bases for J; bases not matched to a gene: 10.

V is TRBV20-1 and J is TRBJ2-7; TRBD2 agrees at 8 bases. Losses at the gene ends were 0 bases for V and 5 bases for J; bases not matched to a gene: 9. The germline gives CDR1 DFQATT, CDR2 SNEGSKA (reference sequence). The CDR3 has 15 amino acids. The CDR3 DNA is TGCAGTGCTAGAGAACAAGGGCTAGCGGGCCACGAGCAGTACTTC. Protein: CSAREQGLAGHEQYF.

This clonotype has a single count. This chain connects TRBV30 to TRBJ1-4; D is perhaps TRBD1 (6 bases). Germline V CDR1 and CDR2: GTSNPN, SVGIG (reference sequence). CDR3 length equals 15 residues. This CDR3 is CAWGRSGTPNEKLFF. CDR3 nucleotides: TGTGCTTGGGGGCGCTCCGGGACGCCGAATGAAAAACTGTTTTTT.

This clonotype was counted between two and nine times. J is TRBJ2-3 and V is TRBV12-3 or TRBV12-4, with D perhaps matching TRBD2 (6 bases). The CDR3 consists of 13 residues. The germline V and J ends were trimmed by 3 bases and 6 bases, with 10 bases remaining between them. The CDR3 nucleotides are TGTGCCAGCAGTTTGGGGAGCGGGGATACGCAGTATTTT. Translated, it gives CASSLGSGDTQYF.

The chain combines TRBV18 with TRBJ2-7; the match to TRBD1 covers 9 bases. CDR1 and CDR2 from the germline V gene are KGHSH and LQKENI. The CDR3 loop spans 16 amino acids. The V gene end was trimmed by 3 bases and the J gene end by 2 bases; junction bases not matched to a gene: 8. CDR3 coding DNA: TGTGCCAGCTCACCGCCCAATAGGGACAGGGCCTACGAGCAGTACTTC. This sequence encodes CASSPPNRDRAYEQYF.

The CDR3 loop is CAGGVGQPQHF. For the CDR3, the DNA is TGTGCCGGTGGGGTTGGGCAGCCCCAGCATTTT. The chain employs TRBV30 and TRBJ1-5; D remains unclear. Trimming pared 8 bases from V and 7 bases from J, leaving 12 bases between. The CDR3 consists of 11 residues. Germline lookup yields CDR1 GTSNPN and CDR2 SVGIG (reference sequence).

A few counts support this clonotype. The chain combines TRBV7-9 with TRBJ1-5, with TRBD1 matching over 11 bases. From germline, CDR1 is SEHNR and CDR2 FQNEAQ (reference sequence). The CDR3 sequence is 20 residues long. V was pared by 0 bases and J by 0 bases, with 10 bases of the junction left unmatched. This chain's CDR3 is CASSLAPGQGGHYSNQPQHF. The CDR3 nucleotides read TGTGCCAGCAGCTTAGCTCCGGGACAGGGGGGACACTATAGCAATCAGCCCCAGCATTTT.

The chain uses TRBV27 and TRBJ2-5; 16 bases are a match to TRBD2. Germline assignment: CDR1 MNHEY and CDR2 SMNVEV (reference sequence). V was clipped by 6 bases and J by 6 bases; unmatched bases: 10. CDR3 length: 17 amino acids. Written as DNA, the CDR3 is TGTGCCAGCAGCTGGGGGGGACTAGCGGGAGGGCAGAAGACCCAGTACTTC. This encodes CASSWGGLAGGQKTQYF.

This rearrangement joins TRBV21-1 to TRBJ2-1; TRBD1 is taken as the D call from the table, unchecked against the DNA. The J call is uncertain, as TRBJ2-7 better fits the DNA end. TRBV21-1 is tagged as a pseudogene. This CDR3 contains 17 residues. The CDR3 loop reads CASSKGRNRGPSYEQYF. The CDR3 DNA is TGTGCCAGCAGCAAAGGTAGGAACAGGGGACCTTCTTACGAGCAGTACTTC.

This chain links TRBV28 with TRBJ2-1; D gene ambiguous. V was shortened by 6 bases and J by 5 bases, with 14 bases between the two germline ends. The CDR3 extends over 14 amino acids. Germline V gives CDR1 MDHEN, CDR2 SYDVKM. The CDR3 here is CASSLVGFDNEQFF. In DNA form, the CDR3 reads TGTGCCAGCAGCCTTGTGGGGTTCGACAATGAGCAGTTCTTC.

The chain carries TRBV7-9 and TRBJ1-1; 7 nucleotides match TRBD1. CDR3 length: 16 amino acids. V lost 5 bases and J lost 1; bases outside the gene matches: 10. Germline values: CDR1 SEHNR, CDR2 FQNEAQ (reference sequence). The CDR3 region is CASSHPPTGANTEAFF. The CDR3 region has the DNA TGTGCCAGCAGCCATCCCCCAACAGGGGCGAACACTGAAGCTTTCTTT. Supplemented by reference TRBV7-9 and TRBJ1-1, the full variable domain reads DTGVSQNPRHKITKRGQNVTFRCDPISEHNRLYWYRQTLGQGPEFLTYFQNEAQLEKSRLLSDRFSAERPKGSFSTLEIQRTEQGDSAMYLCASSHPPTGANTEAFFGQGTRLTVV.

This chain links TRBV6-2 or TRBV6-3 with TRBJ2-2; 11 positions match TRBD2. The CDR3 consists of 15 residues. J lost 3 bases, V lost 5 bases, and 2 bases had no gene match. Germline CDR1 reads MNHEY; CDR2 reads SVGEGT. The CDR3 region is CASSRLAGYTGELFF. In nucleotides, the CDR3 is TGTGCCAGCAGTAGACTAGCGGGATACACCGGGGAGCTGTTTTTT.

This clonotype was detected a few times. V usage is TRBV19 and J usage is TRBJ1-2, with unresolved D. The germline V and J ends were trimmed by 3 bases and 8 bases, with 22 bases remaining between them. The CDR3 runs to 16 residues. Per germline, CDR1 LNHDA and CDR2 SQIVND (reference sequence). The DNA of the CDR3 is TGTGCCAGTAGTATTGGTAGCACGTCGGTGGTGAGAGGCTACACCTTC. Amino acid sequence: CASSIGSTSVVRGYTF.

The chain has TRBV11-2 and TRBJ1-1; D perhaps matches TRBD1 (5 bases). Germline V gives CDR1 SGHAT, CDR2 FQNNGV. Deletions cut 3 bases from V and 1 base from J, with 15 bases between. The CDR3 spans 16 residues. Here the CDR3 reads CASSLLYGGGNTEAFF. The CDR3 DNA reads TGTGCCAGCAGCTTGCTCTATGGGGGGGGGAACACTGAAGCTTTCTTT.